The 15 T cell receptor beta chains given below trace back to one sample, sequenced in a study of OX40 agonist ivuxolimab in advanced cancers. Assay: immunoSEQ multiplex PCR; the TCRdb copy retains only in-frame clones and omits some. The table lists under 65,000 clones, around 91% of them singletons. This specimen consisted of CD4+ or CD8+ T cells sorted from blood, obtained in a trial of the OX40 agonist ivuxolimab. These receptors originate from an adult with an advanced solid tumor such as melanoma, head and neck, liver or kidney cancer.

The genes are TRBV18 and TRBJ2-7; TRBD1 matches 9 bases. The CDR3 totals 16 residues. CDR1 KGHSH and CDR2 LQKENI come from the germline V gene. Germline trimming cut 3 bases from V and 2 bases from J; bases unmatched to any gene: 8. The CDR3 loop reads CASSPQRTGATYEQYF. CDR3 DNA sequence: TGTGCCAGCTCACCTCAAAGGACAGGGGCGACCTACGAGCAGTACTTC.

The chain links TRBV11-2 to TRBJ1-1; the D gene is possibly TRBD1 (5 bases). This CDR3 is 16 amino acids long. CDR1 SGHAT and CDR2 FQNNGV come from the germline V gene. Trimming cost V 2 bases and J 0 bases, with 13 bases left between them. The CDR3 region has the DNA TGTGCCAGCAGCTTATTTCACAGGTTCCTGAACACTGAAGCTTTCTTT. Its translation: CASSLFHRFLNTEAFF.

The chain carries TRBV10-2 and TRBJ2-1, with TRBD2 matching 9 bases. The CDR3 extends over 16 amino acids. V was clipped by 0 bases and J by 5 bases; unmatched bases: 5. Germline CDR1 reads WSHSY; CDR2 reads SAAADI. The CDR3 spells CASSESNLAGNNEQFF. The CDR3 DNA follows: TGCGCCAGCAGTGAGTCGAACCTAGCGGGGAACAATGAGCAGTTCTTC.

The V and J genes are TRBV19 and TRBJ1-2; D is ambiguous. This CDR3 is built from 14 residues. The germline V gene has CDR1 LNHDA and CDR2 SQIVND (reference sequence). V gave up 3 bases and J gave up 4 bases, with 12 bases separating them. In nucleotides, the CDR3 is TGTGCCAGTAGTATTGCGATAGAGGGCTATGGCTACACCTTC. Translation gives CASSIAIEGYGYTF.

J is TRBJ1-5 and V is TRBV30; 12 positions agree with TRBD1. The CDR3 is made up of 14 amino acids. After removal of 3 bases from V and 7 bases from J, the junction contained 4 bases not matched to a gene. CDR1 is GTSNPN, CDR2 SVGIG, per germline (reference sequence). The CDR3 region is CAWSGTGGGQPQHF. The CDR3 DNA reads TGTGCCTGGAGCGGGACAGGGGGCGGGCAGCCCCAGCATTTT.

The genes are TRBV5-1 and TRBJ2-1, with 10 bases that match TRBD2. The length of the CDR3 is 15 residues. V was pared by 0 bases and J by 6 bases, with 3 bases of the junction left unmatched. The germline gives CDR1 SGHRS, CDR2 YFSETQ. The CDR3 sequence is CASSLASGRPNEQFF. The DNA for the CDR3 is TGCGCCAGCAGCTTGGCTAGCGGGAGACCCAATGAGCAGTTCTTC.

This clone was seen only once. This rearrangement joins TRBV7-2 to TRBJ1-1; D is ambiguous. Germline lookup yields CDR1 SGHTA and CDR2 FQGNSA. Trimming removed 1 base from V and 0 bases from J, with 9 bases in between. The CDR3 runs to 15 residues. CDR3 sequence (DNA): TGTGCCAGCAGCTTAGTTGCAGTCATGAACACTGAAGCTTTCTTT. As protein: CASSLVAVMNTEAFF.

The table lists this clone with a count of one. J is TRBJ2-7 and V is TRBV14; D gene uncertain. The V gene lost 5 bases and the J gene lost 6 bases, with 14 bases spanning the gap. From germline, CDR1 is SGHDN and CDR2 FVKESK. CDR3 length: 13 amino acids. CDR3 protein: CASSATVSVEQYF. The CDR3 nucleotides are TGTGCCAGCAGCGCAACAGTATCGGTCGAGCAGTACTTC.

The chain combines TRBV18 with TRBJ2-7, with a possible D match to TRBD1 (5 bases). There are 16 residues in the CDR3. Germline CDR1 and CDR2: KGHSH and LQKENI. V was shortened by 4 bases and J by 4 bases, with 20 bases between the two germline ends. The CDR3 DNA follows: TGTGCCAGCTCACTGGATTCTCAGGGAACTATATACGAGCAGTACTTC. Translating gives CASSLDSQGTIYEQYF.

This chain joins TRBV4-3 and TRBJ2-3, with D hard to call. The CDR3 loop spans 17 amino acids. Germline CDR1 is LGHNA and CDR2 is YSLEER. Deletions cut 0 bases from V and 1 base from J, with 14 bases between. Here the CDR3 DNA reads TGCGCCAGCAGCCAAGATAGGGCCTCAGGAGGCACAGATACGCAGTATTTT. Its translation: CASSQDRASGGTDTQYF.

This sequence joins TRBV27 and TRBJ1-1; 10 bases are a match to TRBD1. Germline CDR1 reads MNHEY; CDR2 reads SMNVEV (reference sequence). With 6 bases clipped from V and 4 bases from J, the junction kept 5 bases outside the gene matches. This CDR3 contains 14 residues. The CDR3 protein is CASRVGDRGTEAFF. CDR3 nucleotide sequence: TGTGCCAGCAGAGTGGGGGACAGGGGCACTGAAGCTTTCTTT.

The rearrangement uses TRBV28 and TRBJ1-4; 11 bases line up with TRBD1. J was trimmed by 8 bases and V by 4 bases; bases with no gene match: 15. This CDR3 spans 18 amino acids. Germline V gives CDR1 MDHEN, CDR2 SYDVKM. CDR3 sequence reads: CASSSLGTGGLSREKLFF. For the CDR3, the DNA is TGTGCCAGCAGTTCGTTGGGGACAGGGGGTCTCTCTAGAGAAAAACTGTTTTTT.

The chain carries TRBV15 and TRBJ2-3, with 8 bases that match TRBD2. V was clipped by 4 bases and J by 2 bases; unmatched bases: 11. CDR1 and CDR2 from the germline V gene are LNHNV and YYDKDF (reference sequence). The CDR3 length is 17 residues. In DNA, the CDR3 is TGTGCCACCAGCAAATGGAGTACGGGAGGGGCCACAGATACGCAGTATTTT. Its protein is CATSKWSTGGATDTQYF.

The rearrangement links TRBV6-1 to TRBJ1-2, with 8 bases fitting TRBD1. Germline CDR1 is MNHNS and CDR2 is SASEGT. V dropped 2 bases and J dropped 8; count of bases not matched to a gene: 10. There are 15 residues in the CDR3. The CDR3 spells CASSEFLGQGDGYTF. CDR3 in DNA: TGTGCCAGCAGTGAATTCTTAGGACAGGGTGACGGCTACACCTTC.

The chain uses TRBV6-1 and TRBJ1-2, with TRBD1 matching 7 bases. V gave up 4 bases and J gave up 7 bases; unmatched junction bases: 15. Germline loops: CDR1 MNHNS, CDR2 SASEGT. CDR3 length equals 16 residues. CDR3 loop: CASSGLDRAGVVGYTF. DNA for the CDR3: TGTGCCAGCAGTGGCCTCGACAGGGCGGGGGTCGTTGGCTACACCTTC.